Listed below are T cell receptor beta chains from one sample, sequenced in a study of blood T cell repertoires in COVID-19. Method: immunoSEQ multiplex PCR; TCRdb's copy keeps in-frame clones and lacks some. The table includes tens of thousands of clones, 70% to 90% detected once. The sample was peripheral blood. All receptors derive from a man aged 35 to 55 with active COVID-19. The CDR3 runs from the conserved cysteine through the conserved F or W. A D gene is named only where the DNA matches it firmly. Some rows mark clone size as missing; the rest say once, few, many or name a class of expanded clone.

abundance: -; len: 13; j_gene: TRBJ2-5; v_gene: TRBV27; d_gene: TRBD1; CDR3aa: CASGYRGRETQYF; CDR3nt: TGTGCCAGCGGTTATAGGGGGCGAGAGACCCAGTACTTC
abundance: -; len: 16; j_gene: TRBJ2-1; v_gene: TRBV7-5; d_gene: -; CDR3aa: CVRSFSSGQIYNEQFF; CDR3nt: TGTGTCAGAAGCTTCTCATCGGGACAGATCTACAATGAGCAGTTCTTC
abundance: once; len: 14; j_gene: TRBJ2-1; v_gene: TRBV24-1; d_gene: TRBD2; CDR3aa: CATSDWTSDNEQFF; CDR3nt: TGTGCCACCAGTGATTGGACTAGCGACAATGAGCAGTTCTTC
abundance: -; len: 15; j_gene: TRBJ2-7; v_gene: TRBV6-5; d_gene: TRBD2; CDR3aa: CASSHSSGSTDEQYF; CDR3nt: TGTGCCAGCAGTCACAGTAGCGGGAGTACCGACGAGCAGTACTTC
abundance: -; len: 12; j_gene: TRBJ2-1; v_gene: TRBV5-1; d_gene: -; CDR3aa: CASSFSLNEQFF; CDR3nt: TGCGCCAGCAGCTTCTCCCTCAATGAGCAGTTCTTC
abundance: -; len: 12; j_gene: TRBJ1-2; v_gene: TRBV9; d_gene: -; CDR3aa: CASSVEGSGYTF; CDR3nt: TGTGCCAGCAGCGTAGAAGGGAGCGGCTACACCTTC
abundance: -; len: 13; j_gene: TRBJ2-1; v_gene: TRBV9; d_gene: -; CDR3aa: CASSSARGNEQFF; CDR3nt: TGTGCCAGCAGCTCAGCTCGAGGCAATGAGCAGTTCTTC
abundance: -; len: 14; j_gene: TRBJ1-1; v_gene: TRBV28; d_gene: -; CDR3aa: CASSSYRPGTEAFF; CDR3nt: TGTGCCAGCAGTTCCTACAGGCCGGGCACTGAAGCTTTCTTT
abundance: -; len: 16; j_gene: TRBJ2-5; v_gene: TRBV11-3; d_gene: TRBD1; CDR3aa: CASSSGTGEAEETQYF; CDR3nt: TGTGCCAGCAGCTCGGGGACAGGGGAGGCGGAAGAGACCCAGTACTTC
abundance: -; len: 14; j_gene: TRBJ1-2; v_gene: TRBV5-8; d_gene: TRBD1; CDR3aa: CASSWTGVNYGYTF; CDR3nt: TGTGCCAGCAGCTGGACAGGGGTTAACTATGGCTACACCTTC
abundance: -; len: 16; j_gene: TRBJ2-5; v_gene: TRBV9; d_gene: TRBD2; CDR3aa: CASSVSSGRSSETQYF; CDR3nt: TGTGCCAGCAGCGTGAGTAGCGGGAGAAGCTCAGAGACCCAGTACTTC
abundance: -; len: 15; j_gene: TRBJ2-1; v_gene: TRBV20-1; d_gene: TRBD2; CDR3aa: CSAGGLAGGYNEQFF; CDR3nt: TGCAGTGCTGGTGGGCTAGCGGGAGGTTACAATGAGCAGTTCTTC
abundance: -; len: 14; j_gene: TRBJ2-1; v_gene: TRBV24-1; d_gene: -; CDR3aa: CATSEETLPSEQFF; CDR3nt: TGTGCCACCAGTGAGGAGACCTTGCCTTCGGAGCAGTTCTTC
abundance: -; len: 14; j_gene: TRBJ1-3; v_gene: TRBV3-1/TRBV3-2; d_gene: -; CDR3aa: CASSPPVSGNTIYF; CDR3nt: TGTGCCAGCAGCCCCCCAGTCTCTGGAAACACCATATATTTT
abundance: -; len: 14; j_gene: TRBJ1-2; v_gene: TRBV20-1; d_gene: TRBD1; CDR3aa: CSASLPTTGAGYTF; CDR3nt: TGCAGTGCTAGTCTCCCCACTACAGGGGCTGGCTACACCTTC
abundance: -; len: 14; j_gene: TRBJ1-1; v_gene: TRBV3-1/TRBV3-2; d_gene: TRBD1; CDR3aa: CASSQDRAGGPAFF; CDR3nt: TGTGCCAGCAGCCAAGATAGGGCAGGGGGACCTGCTTTCTTT
abundance: -; len: 16; j_gene: TRBJ1-1; v_gene: TRBV27; d_gene: TRBD1; CDR3aa: CASSYRDRGQNTEAFF; CDR3nt: TGTGCCAGCAGCTACCGGGACAGGGGCCAGAACACTGAAGCTTTCTTT
abundance: once; len: 15; j_gene: TRBJ2-7; v_gene: TRBV19; d_gene: TRBD1; CDR3aa: CASSIGGQDPYEQYF; CDR3nt: TGTGCCAGTAGTATCGGAGGACAGGACCCCTACGAGCAGTACTTC
abundance: -; len: 13; j_gene: TRBJ2-5; v_gene: TRBV12-3/TRBV12-4; d_gene: -; CDR3aa: CASSLAAGETQYF; CDR3nt: TGTGCCAGCAGTTTAGCGGCGGGGGAGACCCAGTACTTC
abundance: -; len: 17; j_gene: TRBJ1-2; v_gene: TRBV27; d_gene: TRBD1; CDR3aa: CASSPRTGPNSGGGYTF; CDR3nt: TGTGCCAGCAGTCCCAGGACAGGGCCCAATTCGGGGGGTGGCTACACCTTC
abundance: -; len: 15; j_gene: TRBJ1-6; v_gene: TRBV2; d_gene: TRBD1; CDR3aa: CASRGTGGPNSPLHF; CDR3nt: TGTGCCAGCAGGGGGACAGGGGGCCCTAATTCACCCCTCCACTTT
abundance: -; len: 13; j_gene: TRBJ1-2; v_gene: TRBV12-3/TRBV12-4; d_gene: TRBD1; CDR3aa: CASSPGTGDGYTF; CDR3nt: TGTGCCAGCAGCCCCGGGACAGGGGATGGCTACACCTTC
abundance: few; len: 16; j_gene: TRBJ2-3; v_gene: TRBV20-1; d_gene: TRBD2; CDR3aa: CSASNLAGTSTDTQYF; CDR3nt: TGCAGTGCTAGTAATCTAGCGGGCACTAGCACAGATACGCAGTATTTT
abundance: -; len: 20; j_gene: TRBJ2-7; v_gene: TRBV10-3; d_gene: TRBD1; CDR3aa: CAISEIGTGATLDLSYEQYF; CDR3nt: TGTGCCATCAGTGAAATCGGGACAGGGGCAACTCTTGACCTCTCCTACGAGCAGTACTTC
abundance: -; len: 16; j_gene: TRBJ1-1; v_gene: TRBV4-2; d_gene: TRBD1; CDR3aa: CASSQGTPDRVFVAFF; CDR3nt: TGTGCCAGCAGCCAAGGTACACCGGACAGGGTGTTTGTAGCTTTCTTT
abundance: -; len: 15; j_gene: TRBJ2-7; v_gene: TRBV10-3; d_gene: TRBD2; CDR3aa: CAISGLLAGGHEQYF; CDR3nt: TGTGCCATCAGTGGCCTACTAGCGGGAGGCCACGAGCAGTACTTC
abundance: -; len: 14; j_gene: TRBJ1-6; v_gene: TRBV13; d_gene: -; CDR3aa: CASSLGGDNSPLHF; CDR3nt: TGTGCCAGCAGCTTAGGGGGAGACAATTCACCCCTCCACTTT
abundance: -; len: 11; j_gene: TRBJ1-1; v_gene: TRBV6-5; d_gene: -; CDR3aa: CASRDSVRAFF; CDR3nt: TGTGCCTCCCGAGATAGCGTAAGGGCTTTCTTT
abundance: -; len: 15; j_gene: TRBJ1-5; v_gene: TRBV14; d_gene: TRBD1; CDR3aa: CASSQEETGYQPQHF; CDR3nt: TGTGCCAGCAGCCAAGAGGAGACAGGGTATCAGCCCCAGCATTTT
abundance: -; len: 12; j_gene: TRBJ1-1; v_gene: TRBV10-3; d_gene: -; CDR3aa: CAIRGVNTEAFF; CDR3nt: TGTGCCATCAGGGGAGTGAACACTGAAGCTTTCTTT
abundance: once; len: 15; j_gene: TRBJ2-1; v_gene: TRBV4-1; d_gene: TRBD2; CDR3aa: CASSPNLGLVKEQFF; CDR3nt: TGCGCCAGCAGCCCTAACCTTGGACTAGTCAAGGAGCAGTTCTTC
abundance: -; len: 12; j_gene: TRBJ2-2; v_gene: TRBV27; d_gene: -; CDR3aa: CASSFGTGELFF; CDR3nt: TGTGCCAGCAGTTTCGGGACCGGGGAGCTGTTTTTT
abundance: -; len: 13; j_gene: TRBJ2-3; v_gene: TRBV5-1; d_gene: -; CDR3aa: CASSLTGADTQYF; CDR3nt: TGCGCCAGCAGCTTGACGGGGGCAGATACGCAGTATTTT
abundance: -; len: 17; j_gene: TRBJ2-1; v_gene: TRBV24-1; d_gene: -; CDR3aa: CATSERGREGSYNEQFF; CDR3nt: TGTGCCACCAGTGAACGAGGACGGGAAGGCTCCTACAATGAGCAGTTCTTC